The next 3 T cell receptor beta chains were all read from a single sample in a study of T cells in Graves' hyperthyroidism and ophthalmopathy. Amplified regions were TCR beta CDR3 sequences from RNA transcripts. With the HTBI primer set, the TCR CDR3 went through a first round of RT-PCR. TCRdb used MiXCR to reprocess the multiplex PCR reads, holding one entry per CDR3 protein. The data hold 400,000 to 550,000 distinct CDR3 sequences, with about an eighth observed a single time. Sequencing input: blood. These TCRs come from a woman between 18 and 29 years old with Graves' hyperthyroidism.

This clonotype showed up many times. The chain combines TRBV4-2 with TRBJ2-3; a weak D match, TRBD2 (5 bases). V dropped 1 base and J dropped 0 bases, with 8 bases sitting between them. The V gene's germline CDR1 is LGHNA and CDR2 YNFKEQ. CDR3 size: 15 residues. The chain's CDR3 is CASSQGRTSTDTQYF. DNA of the CDR3: TGTGCCAGCAGCCAAGGCAGGACTAGCACAGATACGCAGTATTTT.

This clonotype appeared many times. The chain has TRBV7-2 and TRBJ2-3, with D tentatively TRBD1 or TRBD2 (5 bases each). Trimming stripped 8 bases from V and 2 bases from J, with 17 bases between. Germline assignment: CDR1 SGHTA and CDR2 FQGNSA. This CDR3 is 15 amino acids long. For the CDR3, the DNA is TGTGCCAGCTTTTTAACAGGACTGTACACAGATACGCAGTATTTT. This codes for CASFLTGLYTDTQYF. Supplemented by reference TRBV7-2 and TRBJ2-3, the full variable domain reads GAGVSQSPSNKVTEKGKDVELRCDPISGHTALYWYRQSLGQGLEFLIYFQGNSAPDKSGLPSDRFSAERTGGSVSTLTIQRTQQEDSAVYLCASFLTGLYTDTQYFGPGTRLTVL.

Only a few counts were recorded for this clonotype. The chain links TRBV6-1 to TRBJ2-7; D may be TRBD1 (5 bases). The germline CDR1 and CDR2 sequences are MNHNS and SASEGT. V gave up 6 bases and J gave up 1 base, with 7 bases separating them. The CDR3 has 12 amino acids. The CDR3 here is CASRRQSYEQYV. The CDR3 region has the DNA TGTGCCAGCAGAAGACAGTCCTACGAGCAGTACGTC.